This T cell receptor beta chain was retrieved from a study of T cells after yellow fever vaccination. The V end was cut by 2 bases, the J end by 2 bases, with 12 bases between. This CDR3 is 15 amino acids long. The germline CDR1 and CDR2 sequences are SGDLS and YYNGEE. Each CDR3 protein is one row after TCRdb ran MiXCR on the 5' RACE reads. The sample yields some 390,000 distinct CDR3 sequences, more than 5.5% seen once. Findings of the study overall: CD4 and CD8 compartments shared a small share of clonotypes, likely from convergent recombination.

This clonotype occurred many times. What it binds is unknown. This receptor was identified in a man aged 25-40 years who received the YFV17D yellow fever vaccine. Sequences were derived from PBMCs, sampled 5 days after the yellow fever booster vaccination. The V and J genes are TRBV9 and TRBJ2-3, with D unresolved. The CDR3 coding sequence is TGTGCCAGCAGCGTTTGGGATTGGGCCACAGATACGCAGTATTTT. This gives the protein CASSVWDWATDTQYF.